The 18 T cell receptor beta chains in this list originate from one sample, sequenced in a study of blood T cells in healthy people across ages. Primed by a sample-barcoded 5' primer and a J-beta primer mix, a second PCR proceeded for about 7 to 12 cycles. MiXCR, applied by TCRdb to the 5' RACE reads, yields one record per CDR3 protein. There are some 1.5 million distinct CDR3 sequences in the sample; roughly 27% occur only once, and about 7.7% lies in the top ten. Material: blood. The receptors come from a woman aged 25-40 years in good health.

The chain carries TRBV28 and TRBJ2-7; 10 nucleotides line up with TRBD1. Germline values: CDR1 MDHEN, CDR2 SYDVKM. V gave up 3 bases and J gave up 3 bases; unmatched junction bases: 11. The CDR3 runs 17 residues. CDR3 region: CASSFSGSGQGIYEQYF. DNA for the CDR3: TGTGCCAGCAGTTTTTCAGGTTCGGGACAGGGGATCTACGAGCAGTACTTC.

The rearrangement links TRBV20-1 to TRBJ2-6; 7 bases line up with TRBD1. V was pared by 7 bases and J by 2 bases, with 2 bases of the junction left unmatched. The CDR3 loop spans 13 amino acids. The germline CDR1 and CDR2 sequences are DFQATT and SNEGSKA (reference sequence). The CDR3 here is CSVDRAGANVLTF. CDR3 DNA: TGCAGTGTAGACAGGGCTGGGGCCAACGTCCTGACTTTC.

There are a few counts of this clonotype. CDR3 sequence: CASSPDSGDTQYF. CDR3 nucleotide sequence: TGTGCCAGCAGCCCAGATTCGGGAGATACGCAGTATTTT. The chain combines TRBV7-2 with TRBJ2-3; D not resolved. Germline CDR1 and CDR2: SGHTA and FQGNSA. Trimming left V 5 bases short and J 5 bases short, with 11 bases between. The CDR3 is 13 amino acids.

This clonotype was seen a few times. The gene calls are TRBV12-3 or TRBV12-4 and TRBJ2-1; 10 bases are shared with TRBD2. V shed 10 bases, J shed 7 bases, and the junction held 10 bases outside the gene matches. CDR3 length: 14 residues. CDR3 region: CAIQLAGHVNEQFF. CDR3 DNA: TGTGCCATCCAACTAGCGGGACATGTTAATGAGCAGTTCTTC.

This clonotype has a handful of counts. CDR3 sequence (DNA): TGTGCCAGCAGCAAGGGTAGTCTGAAGGAGACCCAGTACTTC. Amino acids: CASSKGSLKETQYF. The chain uses TRBV7-2 and TRBJ2-5; no reliable D call. The CDR3 has 14 amino acids. V lost 5 bases and J lost 5, with 15 bases in between. The germline V gene has CDR1 SGHTA and CDR2 FQGNSA.

This chain links TRBV20-1 with TRBJ2-1; D is ambiguous. Gene TRBJ2-7 matches the end of the DNA better, so the J call may be wrong. Per germline, CDR1 DFQATT and CDR2 SNEGSKA (reference sequence). The CDR3 sequence is 12 residues long. The DNA of the CDR3 is TGCAGTGTAAGTGGGTCCTACAATGAGCAGTACTTC. Translated, it gives CSVSGSYNEQYF.

This clonotype was counted a few times. The V and J genes are TRBV7-9 and TRBJ1-5; D is undetermined. The V end was cut by 5 bases, the J end by 1 base, with 15 bases between. This CDR3 region has 16 residues. Germline-derived CDR1 and CDR2 are SEHNR and FQNEAQ (reference sequence). CDR3 amino acids: CASSPAGSTSNQPQHF. DNA for the CDR3: TGTGCCAGCAGCCCAGCTGGCAGTACGAGCAATCAGCCCCAGCATTTT.

This rearrangement joins TRBV4-1 to TRBJ1-6, with TRBD1 as a possible D gene (6 bases). This CDR3 region has 16 residues. Trimming cost V 3 bases and J 10 bases, with 19 bases left between them. Germline V gene data show CDR1 as MGHRA and CDR2 as YSYEKL. For the CDR3, the DNA is TGCGCCAGCAGCCAGTCCGGGTTACAGGGTCGATCACCCCTCCACTTT. It specifies CASSQSGLQGRSPLHF.

The chain employs TRBV10-1 and TRBJ2-1; the match to TRBD1 covers 9 bases. The CDR3 runs 18 residues. Germline CDR1 reads WNHNN; CDR2 reads SYGVQD (reference sequence). Losses at the gene ends were 0 bases for V and 5 bases for J; bases not matched to a gene: 11. CDR3 loop: CASSESPPRTGVDNEQFF. In DNA, the CDR3 is TGCGCCAGCAGTGAGTCACCCCCCAGGACAGGGGTCGACAATGAGCAGTTCTTC.

A remark on this clonotype: A single base separates this from a much larger clone, so it may be a read error. The genes are TRBV20-1 and TRBJ1-2; D gene uncertain. CDR1 and CDR2 (germline): DFQATT, SNEGSKA (reference sequence). CDR3 length: 14 residues. The V end was cut by 4 bases, the J end by 3 bases, with 15 bases between. DNA of the CDR3: TGCAGTGCTAACAGACGAAGGCGTGACTATGGCTACACCTTC. It is translated as CSANRRRRDYGYTF.

The genes are TRBV7-2 and TRBJ1-5; 7 nucleotides agree with TRBD1. Losses at the gene ends were 10 bases for V and 2 bases for J; bases not matched to a gene: 8. CDR1 and CDR2 from the germline V gene are SGHTA and FQGNSA. The CDR3 contains 14 residues. CDR3 sequence reads: CANRDTGGNQPQHF. In nucleotides, the CDR3 is TGTGCCAACAGGGACACAGGGGGCAATCAGCCCCAGCATTTT.

The chain links TRBV20-1 to TRBJ2-3; no firm D call. The V end lost 4 bases, the J end lost 4 bases, and 12 bases lay between the germline ends. CDR1 is DFQATT, CDR2 SNEGSKA, per germline (reference sequence). The CDR3 extends over 13 amino acids. The CDR3, as DNA: TGCAGTGCTACCTATTCCGCAGCAGATACGCAGTATTTT. Amino acid sequence: CSATYSAADTQYF.

Only a few counts were recorded for this clonotype. A read error may account for a junction end that differs from germline. The gene calls are TRBV20-1 and TRBJ2-1; weak D call: TRBD2 (5 bases). CDR1 is DFQATT and CDR2 is SNEGSKA in the germline V gene (reference sequence). The CDR3 extends over 16 amino acids. The chain's CDR3 is CSARVLRSGPNNGQFF. CDR3 DNA sequence: TGCAGTGCTAGAGTCCTGAGGAGCGGTCCCAACAATGGGCAGTTCTTC.

This clonotype has ten or more counts. This chain links TRBV12-3 or TRBV12-4 with TRBJ2-1; 14 nucleotides agree with TRBD2. V dropped 0 bases and J dropped 7; count of bases not matched to a gene: 5. This CDR3 has 17 residues. CDR3 coding DNA: TGTGCCAGCAGTTTAGCCGGGACTAGCGGGAGCAGAAATGAGCAGTTCTTC. Residues: CASSLAGTSGSRNEQFF.

This clonotype was observed many times. V usage is TRBV9 and J usage is TRBJ2-5; 8 bases match TRBD2. This CDR3 is 15 amino acids long. The ends lost 0 bases at V and 5 bases at J; junction bases unmatched: 6. Germline values: CDR1 SGDLS, CDR2 YYNGEE. Here the CDR3 reads CASSVGVAGRETQYF. CDR3 nucleotides: TGTGCCAGCAGCGTAGGAGTAGCGGGGAGGGAGACCCAGTACTTC. The full variable domain, rest sourced from reference TRBV9 and TRBJ2-5, is DSGVTQTPKHLITATGQRVTLRCSPRSGDLSVYWYQQSLDQGLQFLIQYYNGEERAKGNILERFSAQQFPDLHSELNLSSLELGDSALYFCASSVGVAGRETQYFGPGTRLLVL.

This chain uses TRBV20-1 with TRBJ2-1; 9 nucleotides line up with TRBD2. Germline V CDR1 and CDR2: DFQATT, SNEGSKA (reference sequence). This CDR3 is built from 14 residues. The ends lost 0 bases at V and 13 bases at J; junction bases unmatched: 10. The CDR3 sequence: CSARDIAGVRDQFF. The DNA of the CDR3 is TGCAGTGCTAGAGACATAGCGGGAGTACGAGACCAGTTCTTC.

In the case of this clonotype: A junction end diverges from the germline sequence, so it may reflect a read error. This CDR3 reads CANSLRALRSNTEAFF. The CDR3 DNA reads as TGTGCCAACAGCTTGAGGGCTCTACGGTCGAACACTGAAGCTTTCTTT. The chain carries TRBV5-6 and TRBJ1-1, with unresolved D. Germline-derived CDR1 and CDR2 are SGHDT and YYEEEE. The length of the CDR3 is 16 residues.

This clonotype was picked up a small number of times. This rearrangement joins TRBV6-5 to TRBJ1-1; 8 nucleotides match TRBD1. From germline, CDR1 is MNHEY and CDR2 SVGAGI. The CDR3 contains 13 residues. Unmatched junction bases numbered 1, after V lost 0 bases and J lost 7 bases. CDR3 sequence (DNA): TGTGCCAGCAGTTACTCGACAGGGGTTGAAGCTTTCTTT. Amino acid sequence: CASSYSTGVEAFF.